These 17 T cell receptor beta chains came from one sample sequenced in a study of Graves' ophthalmopathy and Graves' hyperthyroidism. RNA served as the template for amplifying TCR beta CDR3 regions. HTBI-primed RT-PCR formed the first round, and a multiplex PCR formed the second. Using its own MiXCR run on the multiplex PCR reads, TCRdb lists one record per CDR3 protein. The table shows about 180,000 distinct CDR3 sequences, with less than 45% occurring only once. The sample was peripheral blood. The receptors were gathered from a woman between 40 and 55 years old with Graves' ophthalmopathy.

The chain couples TRBV29-1 to TRBJ1-5; D not certain. From germline, CDR1 is SQVTM and CDR2 ANQGSEA. V lost 6 bases and J 3 bases, leaving 9 bases between the germline ends. This CDR3 has 12 residues. The CDR3 DNA reads as TGCAGCGTGGCAGAGAACAATCAGCCCCAGCATTTT. Residues: CSVAENNQPQHF.

This clonotype was seen ten or more times. V is TRBV5-1 and J is TRBJ2-5; D is unresolved. CDR1 and CDR2 (germline): SGHRS, YFSETQ. Trimming shortened V by 2 bases and J by 1 base, and 9 bases separated the two germline ends. The length of the CDR3 is 14 residues. The DNA of the CDR3 is TGCGCCAGCAGCTTAGGGCAGACCCAAGAGACCCAGTACTTC. This encodes CASSLGQTQETQYF.

This clonotype has ten or more counts. The V and J genes are TRBV12-5 and TRBJ1-1; weak D call: TRBD1 (5 bases). The V and J ends lost 6 bases and 8 bases respectively, with 13 bases between them. In germline, CDR1 is LGHNT, CDR2 FRNRAP. The CDR3 loop spans 12 amino acids. The CDR3 nucleotides are TGTGCTAGTGGCCTAGACAGCTTCGAAGCTTTCTTT. Its translation is CASGLDSFEAFF.

The rearrangement joins TRBV6-1 to TRBJ2-5; D not certain. The germline gives CDR1 MNHNS, CDR2 SASEGT. V gave up 5 bases and J gave up 5 bases, with 21 bases separating them. The CDR3 covers 16 residues. The CDR3 nucleotides read TGTGCCAGCAGTCCTGCCCGTCCTTGGGCTGGGGAGACCCAGTACTTC. Translation gives CASSPARPWAGETQYF.

This clonotype was recorded at least ten times. CDR3 nucleotide sequence: TGTGCCAGCAGCTTAACAGGAGCAGAGACCCAGTACTTC. This encodes CASSLTGAETQYF. V and J are TRBV7-2 and TRBJ2-5, with D possibly being TRBD1 (5 bases). There are 13 residues in the CDR3. The V and J ends lost 2 bases and 4 bases respectively, with 8 bases between them. The germline gives CDR1 SGHTA, CDR2 FQGNSA.

The J gene is TRBJ2-7, the V gene TRBV11-2; 8 bases are a match to TRBD2. The V and J ends lost 5 bases and 2 bases, in that order; junction bases with no gene match: 11. The CDR3 loop spans 16 amino acids. Germline loops: CDR1 SGHAT, CDR2 FQNNGV. Here the CDR3 reads CASSQTSGRRAYEQYF. The CDR3 DNA sequence: TGTGCCAGCAGCCAAACCAGCGGGAGAAGAGCCTACGAGCAGTACTTC. The whole variable domain, filled in from reference TRBV11-2 and TRBJ2-7, reads EAGVAQSPRYKIIEKRQSVAFWCNPISGHATLYWYQQILGQGPKLLIQFQNNGVVDDSQLPKDRFSAERLKGVDSTLKIQPAKLEDSAVYLCASSQTSGRRAYEQYFGPGTRLTVT.

V gene TRBV7-8 combines with J gene TRBJ2-5; 14 nucleotides match TRBD2. This CDR3 comprises 17 residues. Germline CDR1 reads SGHVS; CDR2 reads FQNEAQ. V dropped 1 base and J dropped 3; count of bases not matched to a gene: 4. Here the CDR3 reads CASSLGLAGGREETQYF. Written as DNA, the CDR3 is TGTGCCAGCAGCTTAGGACTAGCGGGAGGGAGGGAAGAGACCCAGTACTTC.

This clonotype was seen more than once but under ten times. V usage is TRBV7-2 and J usage is TRBJ2-5, with TRBD1 identical over 7 bases. The CDR3 length is 12 residues. Per germline, CDR1 SGHTA and CDR2 FQGNSA. V dropped 6 bases and J dropped 4; count of bases not matched to a gene: 2. CDR3 nucleotides: TGTGCCAGCAGTTACAGGGGAGAGACCCAGTACTTC. Encoded protein: CASSYRGETQYF.

This clonotype showed up many times. V gene TRBV12-3 or TRBV12-4 combines with J gene TRBJ1-5; possibly TRBD1 for D (6 bases). The CDR3 is 15 amino acids. Trimming cost V 2 bases and J 2 bases, with 10 bases left between them. The CDR3 loop is CASSLFAGGNQPQHF. Written as DNA, the CDR3 is TGTGCCAGCAGTTTATTTGCAGGGGGCAATCAGCCCCAGCATTTT.

J is TRBJ1-1 and V is TRBV6-1, with a possible D match to TRBD1 (5 bases). Trimming stripped 7 bases from V and 1 base from J, with 13 bases between. Germline V gene sequence: CDR1 MNHNS, CDR2 SASEGT. The CDR3 runs to 14 residues. The CDR3 loop reads CASNRGLPNTEAFF. The CDR3 bases are TGTGCCAGCAATAGGGGACTGCCGAACACTGAAGCTTTCTTT.

The rearrangement joins TRBV11-2 to TRBJ2-3; D possibly corresponds to TRBD2 (5 bases). Trimming removed 3 bases from V and 2 bases from J, with 21 bases in between. The germline V gene has CDR1 SGHAT and CDR2 FQNNGV. There are 18 residues in the CDR3. The CDR3 loop reads CASSFRAPGYQDTDTQYF. The CDR3 DNA sequence: TGTGCCAGCAGCTTCAGAGCTCCGGGGTACCAAGACACAGATACGCAGTATTTT.

The chain uses TRBV20-1 and TRBJ2-2; D unclear. V dropped 1 base and J dropped 4 bases, with 10 bases sitting between them. Germline CDR1 and CDR2: DFQATT and SNEGSKA (reference sequence). There are 14 residues in the CDR3. The CDR3 sequence is CSARARSTTGELFF. In nucleotides, the CDR3 is TGCAGTGCTAGAGCCAGGAGTACCACCGGGGAGCTGTTTTTT.

This clonotype was observed at least ten times. The rearrangement joins TRBV6-2 or TRBV6-3 to TRBJ1-5; perhaps TRBD1 as D (5 bases). Trimming took 0 bases from V and 4 from J, leaving 7 bases between them. The CDR3 length is 14 residues. CDR1 is MNHEY and CDR2 is SVGEGT in the germline V gene. The CDR3 DNA reads TGTGCCAGCAGTTACTCGACAGTGAATCAGCCCCAGCATTTT. Translated: CASSYSTVNQPQHF.

The chain is built from TRBV7-9 and TRBJ2-7; perhaps TRBD1 as D (6 bases). Trimming removed 5 bases from V and 2 bases from J, with 13 bases in between. This CDR3 region has 14 residues. CDR1 is SEHNR and CDR2 is FQNEAQ in the germline V gene (reference sequence). The CDR3 region has the DNA TGTGCCAGCAGCCCCGGACAGTTCGCCTACGAGCAGTACTTC. Amino acids: CASSPGQFAYEQYF.

The gene calls are TRBV6-1 and TRBJ2-7; D might be TRBD1 (6 bases). CDR3 length: 13 amino acids. The V gene's germline CDR1 is MNHNS and CDR2 SASEGT. V was clipped by 7 bases and J by 5 bases, with 15 bases between them. The CDR3 DNA sequence: TGTGCCAGCACTGGGGCAGGGGACGACGAGCAGTACTTC. As protein: CASTGAGDDEQYF.

This chain joins TRBV6-2 or TRBV6-3 and TRBJ2-2, with D possibly being TRBD1 or TRBD2 (5 bases each). Germline V lookup: CDR1 MNHEY, CDR2 SVGEGT. V was shortened by 7 bases and J by 4 bases, with 19 bases between the two germline ends. The CDR3 loop spans 16 amino acids. CDR3 bases: TGTGCCAGCATGGAGGCGAGGGTCCAGGGCACCGGGGAGCTGTTTTTT. This translates into CASMEARVQGTGELFF.

The genes are TRBV20-1 and TRBJ1-1; TRBD1 is a possible D gene (5 bases). The CDR3 runs to 10 residues. Per the germline V gene, CDR1 is DFQATT and CDR2 is SNEGSKA (reference sequence). V dropped 4 bases and J dropped 8 bases, with 8 bases sitting between them. The DNA for the CDR3 is TGCAGTGCTAATAACAGGGAAGCTTTCTTT. Residues: CSANNREAFF.